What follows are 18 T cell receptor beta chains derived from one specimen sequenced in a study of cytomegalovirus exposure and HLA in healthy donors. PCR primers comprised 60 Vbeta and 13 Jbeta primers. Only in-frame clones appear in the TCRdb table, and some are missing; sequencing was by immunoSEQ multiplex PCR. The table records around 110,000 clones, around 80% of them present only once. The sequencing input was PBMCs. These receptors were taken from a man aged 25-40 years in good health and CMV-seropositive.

In DNA form, the CDR3 reads TGTGCCAGCAGCCACTTCCCGGACAGGGCGGAGAACACCGGGGAGCTGTTTTTT. As protein: CASSHFPDRAENTGELFF. The chain uses TRBV28 and TRBJ2-2; 8 nucleotides align to TRBD1. This CDR3 spans 18 amino acids. Looked up from germline, CDR1 is MDHEN and CDR2 is SYDVKM. After removal of 6 bases from V and 1 base from J, the junction contained 13 bases not matched to a gene.

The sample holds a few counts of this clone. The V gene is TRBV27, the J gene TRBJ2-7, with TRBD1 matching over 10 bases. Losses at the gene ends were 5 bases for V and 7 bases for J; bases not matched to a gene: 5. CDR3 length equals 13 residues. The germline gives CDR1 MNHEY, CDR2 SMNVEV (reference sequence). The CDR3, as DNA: TGTGCCAGCAGTCACGACAGGGGGCAGGAGCAGTACTTC. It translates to CASSHDRGQEQYF.

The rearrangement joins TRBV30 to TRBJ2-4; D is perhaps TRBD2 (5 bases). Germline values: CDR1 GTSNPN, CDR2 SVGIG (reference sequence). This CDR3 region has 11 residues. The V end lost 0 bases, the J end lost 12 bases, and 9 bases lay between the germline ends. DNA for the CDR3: TGTGCCTGGAGTGTGGGAGTCAGTCAGTACTTC. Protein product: CAWSVGVSQYF.

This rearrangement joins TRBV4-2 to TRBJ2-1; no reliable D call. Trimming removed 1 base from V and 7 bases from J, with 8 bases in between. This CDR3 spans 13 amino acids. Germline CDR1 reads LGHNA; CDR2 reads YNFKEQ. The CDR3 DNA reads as TGTGCCAGCAGCCAAGTACAGTTTAATGAGCAGTTCTTC. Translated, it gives CASSQVQFNEQFF.

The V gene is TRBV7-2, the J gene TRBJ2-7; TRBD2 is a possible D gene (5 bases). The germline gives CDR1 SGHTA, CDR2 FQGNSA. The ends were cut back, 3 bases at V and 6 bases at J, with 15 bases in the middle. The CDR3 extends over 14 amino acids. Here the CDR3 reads CASSFHGVYVEQYF. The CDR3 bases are TGTGCCAGCAGCTTTCACGGGGTCTATGTCGAGCAGTACTTC.

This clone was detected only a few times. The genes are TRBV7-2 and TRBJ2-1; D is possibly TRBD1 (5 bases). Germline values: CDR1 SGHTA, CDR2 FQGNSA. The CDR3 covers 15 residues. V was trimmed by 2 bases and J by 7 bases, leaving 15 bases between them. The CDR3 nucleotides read TGTGCCAGCAGCTTAACCGCCTCCCAGGGAAATGAGCAGTTCTTC. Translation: CASSLTASQGNEQFF.

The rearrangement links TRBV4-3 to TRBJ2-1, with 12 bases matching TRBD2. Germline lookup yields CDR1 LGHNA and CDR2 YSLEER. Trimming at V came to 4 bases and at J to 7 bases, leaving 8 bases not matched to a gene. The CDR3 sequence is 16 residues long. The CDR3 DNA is TGCGCCAGCAGCCCCCGACTAGCGGGAGTAGAGAATGAGCAGTTCTTC. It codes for CASSPRLAGVENEQFF.

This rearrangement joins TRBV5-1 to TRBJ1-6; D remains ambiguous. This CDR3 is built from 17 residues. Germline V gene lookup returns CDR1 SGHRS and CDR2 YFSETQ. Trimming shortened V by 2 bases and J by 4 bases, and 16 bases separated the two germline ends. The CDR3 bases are TGCGCCAGCAGCTTTAGCGCGGATAGCCGGTATAATTCACCCCTCCACTTT. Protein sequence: CASSFSADSRYNSPLHF.

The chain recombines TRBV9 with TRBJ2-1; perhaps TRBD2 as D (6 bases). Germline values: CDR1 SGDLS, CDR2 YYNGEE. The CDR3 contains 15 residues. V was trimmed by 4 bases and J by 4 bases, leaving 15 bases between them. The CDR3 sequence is CASSPSSGGYNEQFF. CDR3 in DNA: TGTGCCAGCAGCCCCAGTAGCGGAGGATACAATGAGCAGTTCTTC. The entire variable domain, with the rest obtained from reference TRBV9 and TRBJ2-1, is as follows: DSGVTQTPKHLITATGQRVTLRCSPRSGDLSVYWYQQSLDQGLQFLIQYYNGEERAKGNILERFSAQQFPDLHSELNLSSLELGDSALYFCASSPSSGGYNEQFFGPGTRLTVL.

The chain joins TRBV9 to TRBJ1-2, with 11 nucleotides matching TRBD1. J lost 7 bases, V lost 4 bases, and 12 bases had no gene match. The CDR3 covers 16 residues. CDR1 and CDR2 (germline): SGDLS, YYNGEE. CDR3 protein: CASSKDLGTGGGGYTF. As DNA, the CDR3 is TGTGCCAGCAGCAAGGATCTCGGGACAGGGGGTGGTGGCTACACCTTC.

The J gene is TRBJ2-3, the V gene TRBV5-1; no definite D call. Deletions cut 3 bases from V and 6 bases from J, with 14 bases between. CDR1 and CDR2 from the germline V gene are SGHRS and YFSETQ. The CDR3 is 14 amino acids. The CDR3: CASSSTDISDTQYF. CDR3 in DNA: TGCGCCAGCAGCTCCACAGATATTTCGGATACGCAGTATTTT.

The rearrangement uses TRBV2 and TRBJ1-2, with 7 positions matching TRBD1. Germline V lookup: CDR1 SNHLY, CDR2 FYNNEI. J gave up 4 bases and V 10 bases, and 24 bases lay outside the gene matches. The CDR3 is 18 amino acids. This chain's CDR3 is CAILITGTDNLLIYGYTF. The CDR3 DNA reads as TGTGCCATCCTGATTACCGGGACAGACAATCTACTGATCTATGGCTACACCTTC.

This CDR3 reads CASSLNSPAEDTQYF. The CDR3 DNA sequence: TGTGCCAGCAGCTTGAACTCGCCGGCGGAAGATACGCAGTATTTT. This chain uses TRBV5-4 with TRBJ2-3, with D unclear. Trimming pared 1 base from V and 5 bases from J, leaving 14 bases between. Germline assignment: CDR1 SGHNT and CDR2 YYREEE (reference sequence). There are 15 residues in the CDR3.

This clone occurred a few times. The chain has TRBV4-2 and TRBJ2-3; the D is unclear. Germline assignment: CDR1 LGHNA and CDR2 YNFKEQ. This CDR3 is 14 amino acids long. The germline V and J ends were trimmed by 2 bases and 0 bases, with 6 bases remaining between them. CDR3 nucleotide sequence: TGTGCCAGCAGCCAACAATTTAGCACAGATACGCAGTATTTT. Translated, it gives CASSQQFSTDTQYF.

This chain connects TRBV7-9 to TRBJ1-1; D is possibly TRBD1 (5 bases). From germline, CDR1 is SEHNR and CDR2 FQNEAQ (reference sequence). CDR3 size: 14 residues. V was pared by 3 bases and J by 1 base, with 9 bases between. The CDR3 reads CASSLGGANTEAFF. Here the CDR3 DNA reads TGTGCCAGCAGCTTGGGAGGGGCGAACACTGAAGCTTTCTTT.

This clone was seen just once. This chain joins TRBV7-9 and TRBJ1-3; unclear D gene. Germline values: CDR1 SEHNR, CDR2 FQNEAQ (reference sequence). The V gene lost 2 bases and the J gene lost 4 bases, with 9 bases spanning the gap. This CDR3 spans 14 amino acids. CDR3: CASSLRGSGNTIYF. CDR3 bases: TGTGCCAGCAGCTTACGGGGTTCAGGAAACACCATATATTTT.

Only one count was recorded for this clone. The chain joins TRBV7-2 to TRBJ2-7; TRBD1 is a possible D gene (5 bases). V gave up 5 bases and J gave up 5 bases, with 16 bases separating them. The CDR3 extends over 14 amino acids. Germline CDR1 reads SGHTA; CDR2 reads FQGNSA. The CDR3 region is CASSVLRVLDEQYF. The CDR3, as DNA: TGTGCCAGCAGCGTACTCAGGGTTTTAGACGAGCAGTACTTC.

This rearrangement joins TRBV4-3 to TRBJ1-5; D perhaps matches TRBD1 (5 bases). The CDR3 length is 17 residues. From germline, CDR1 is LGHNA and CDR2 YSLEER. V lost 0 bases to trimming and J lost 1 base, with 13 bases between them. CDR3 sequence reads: CASSQDGRGGSNQPQHF. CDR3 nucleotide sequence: TGCGCCAGCAGCCAAGATGGGAGGGGTGGAAGCAATCAGCCCCAGCATTTT.